Listed here are 10 T cell receptor beta chains from one sample, sequenced in a study of CXCR3-negative and CXCR3-positive naive CD8 T cells. Overall study results and limits: CXCR3-positive naive cells had TRB CDR3s that were more hydrophobic than CXCR3-negative naive cells had.

These receptors' antigens are unknown. The libraries of TRB cDNA were prepared using 5' RACE with UMI labels. TCRdb re-called the 5' RACE reads and shows each CDR3 protein once, DNA omitted. This sample's table has some 100,000 distinct CDR3 sequences. The sequenced material came from naive CXCR3+ CD8+ T cells from blood. Subset defined: CD45RO-CCR7+CD27+CD95- naive CD8+ T cells expressing CXCR3 (TNR3+). These receptors were obtained from a human donor in good health. Some clones in this sample may be carry-over from other donors' samples.

The V call is TRBV4-3, the J call TRBJ2-1; the D call of TRBD1 rests on TCRdb alone, since no DNA is present to check it. Germline V gene sequence: CDR1 LGHNA, CDR2 YSLEER. The CDR3 has 13 residues. Here the CDR3 reads CASSLVRGNEQFF.

This rearrangement joins TRBV5-1 to TRBJ2-1; the D call of TRBD1 rests on TCRdb alone, since no DNA is present to check it. CDR1 and CDR2 from the germline V gene are SGHRS and YFSETQ. The CDR3 has 15 residues. The CDR3 region is CASSPSGASYNEQFF.

V usage is TRBV7-9 and J usage is TRBJ2-1; the TRBD1 assignment by TCRdb is unverifiable without DNA. The CDR3 sequence is 14 residues long. Germline V gene data show CDR1 as SEHNR and CDR2 as FQNEAQ (reference sequence). This chain's CDR3 is CASSPGGAVNEQFF.

V usage is TRBV7-9 and J usage is TRBJ2-7; TCRdb selects TRBD1, and the lack of DNA leaves this call unchecked. Germline CDR1 SEHNR, CDR2 FQNEAQ (reference sequence). The CDR3 has 15 amino acids. CDR3 region: CASSSLQEKAYEQYF.

The gene calls are TRBV15 and TRBJ2-7; there is no DNA to check the TCRdb D call of TRBD1. The CDR3 is 15 amino acids. CDR1 and CDR2 (germline): LNHNV, YYDKDF (reference sequence). This chain's CDR3 is CATSREGRVDYEQYF.

V gene TRBV10-2 combines with J gene TRBJ2-7. The CDR3 extends over 13 amino acids. Germline V gene sequence: CDR1 WSHSY, CDR2 SAAADI. The CDR3 reads CASSERLVDEQYF.

The chain uses TRBV9 and TRBJ2-7; TCRdb's D call, TRBD1, is unchecked because there is no DNA. Germline V gene data show CDR1 as SGDLS and CDR2 as YYNGEE. CDR3 length equals 14 residues. The CDR3 here is CASSVSGASYEQYF.

This chain links TRBV27 with TRBJ2-7. Germline lookup yields CDR1 MNHEY and CDR2 SMNVEV (reference sequence). This CDR3 comprises 11 residues. This chain's CDR3 is CASSGAYEQYF.

CDR3 in amino acids: CASSIARGISGYEQYF. This rearrangement joins TRBV19 to TRBJ2-7; TCRdb names TRBD1, which stays unverified in the absence of DNA. This CDR3 comprises 16 residues. CDR1 is LNHDA and CDR2 is SQIVND in the germline V gene (reference sequence). The full variable domain, its missing parts supplied by reference TRBV19 and TRBJ2-7, is DGGITQSPKYLFRKEGQNVTLSCEQNLNHDAMYWYRQDPGQGLRLIYYSQIVNDFQKGDIAEGYSVSREKKESFPLTVTSAQKNPTAFYLCASSIARGISGYEQYFGPGTRLTVT.

The J gene is TRBJ1-5, the V gene TRBV28; the D gene TCRdb calls, TRBD1, cannot be checked with no DNA. The length of the CDR3 is 14 residues. CDR1 and CDR2 from the germline V gene are MDHEN and SYDVKM. The CDR3 is CASRPDRVNQPQHF.